The present T cell receptor (beta chain) was sequenced within a study of blood T cell repertoires in COVID-19. Overall study context: T cells, B-cell-depleted T cells, or PBMCs provided the cDNA or gDNA that served as material.

Original methodology: Reference gene primer amplification yielded estimated nucleated cell counts. The assay was immunoSEQ multiplex PCR, and TCRdb's table has in-frame clones only and misses some. Clonal size and the V and J genes are those of that table, whereas D and trimming came from the DNA. The sample yields 160,000 or so clones, less than 85% seen once. This CDR3 comprises 12 residues. Germline lookup yields CDR1 ENHRY and CDR2 SYGVKD. V was shortened by 6 bases and J by 2 bases, with 7 bases between the two germline ends. Only a few counts were recorded for this clone. This receptor was obtained from a woman in her fifties or sixties with COVID-19, enrolled during active disease. The sequenced sample was peripheral blood. This sequence joins TRBV10-3 and TRBJ2-5; D remains ambiguous. The DNA of the CDR3 is TGTGCCATCAGGACTTTACAAGAGACCCAGTACTTC. Protein product: CAIRTLQETQYF.